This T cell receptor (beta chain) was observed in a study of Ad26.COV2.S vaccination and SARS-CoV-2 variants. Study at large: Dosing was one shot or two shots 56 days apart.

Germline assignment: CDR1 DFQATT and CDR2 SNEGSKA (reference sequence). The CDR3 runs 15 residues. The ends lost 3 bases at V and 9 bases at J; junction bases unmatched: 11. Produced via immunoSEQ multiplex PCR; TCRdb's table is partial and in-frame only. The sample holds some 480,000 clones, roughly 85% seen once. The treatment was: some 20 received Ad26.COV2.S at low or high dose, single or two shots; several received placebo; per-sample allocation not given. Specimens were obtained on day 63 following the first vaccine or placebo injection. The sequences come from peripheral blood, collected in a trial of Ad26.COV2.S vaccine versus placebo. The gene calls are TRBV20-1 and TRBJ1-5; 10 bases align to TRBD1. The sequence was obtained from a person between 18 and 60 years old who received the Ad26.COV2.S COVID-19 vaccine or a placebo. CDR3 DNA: TGCAGTGCTAGTAGCCCTGGGACAGGGGTTCGGCCCCAGCATTTT. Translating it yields CSASSPGTGVRPQHF.